This T cell receptor beta chain was retrieved from a study of cytomegalovirus exposure and HLA in healthy donors. General study results and limits: In a later analysis, several top co-occurrence clusters appeared linked to parvovirus B19, influenza, CMV and Epstein-Barr virus. Immune exposure information available was restricted to CMV serostatus.

Researchers ran the PCR with 60 Vbeta and 13 Jbeta primers. The repertoire was sequenced with immunoSEQ multiplex PCR; TCRdb's copy has only in-frame clones and lacks some. Here the sample spans hundreds of thousands of clones, more than 55% being singletons. Worth noting for this clone: The antigen is unknown.

Losses at the gene ends were 5 bases for V and 6 bases for J; bases not matched to a gene: 10. Germline CDR1 is SGHTA and CDR2 is FQGNSA. The CDR3 covers 16 residues. Sequencing was carried out using PBMCs. The rearrangement uses TRBV7-2 and TRBJ2-1, with 10 bases identical to TRBD2. The clonotype comes from a female donor in good health and CMV-seronegative. The CDR3 protein is CASSAGSSGSANEQFF. The CDR3 DNA follows: TGTGCCAGCAGCGCCGGTTCTAGCGGGAGTGCCAATGAGCAGTTCTTC.